These 23 T cell receptor beta chains came from one sample sequenced in a study of CD8 T cells in ankylosing spondylitis. TCRdb re-analysed the 5' RACE reads in MiXCR, keeping a single row per CDR3 protein. The sample yields a few hundred thousand distinct CDR3 sequences, about a fifth seen once. General observations from the study: The study identified a TCR beta motif of several highly homologous variants that appeared characteristic of ankylosing spondylitis blood.

For these TCRs, the target antigens are not known. The sequenced sample was blood, either unsorted or a sorted T cell fraction (not recorded which). These TCRs come from a male donor with ankylosing spondylitis.

This clonotype was observed a few times. This chain links TRBV27 with TRBJ1-5, with no clear D. The CDR3 runs 12 residues. Germline V gives CDR1 MNHEY, CDR2 SMNVEV (reference sequence). In DNA, the CDR3 is TGTGTTTCGTCTACGGTTAATCAGCCCCAGCATTTT. Translated, it gives CVSSTVNQPQHF.

V is TRBV5-1 and J is TRBJ2-5; D might be TRBD1 (6 bases). The CDR3 runs to 14 residues. Germline values: CDR1 SGHRS, CDR2 YFSETQ. V shed 4 bases and J shed 1 base, with 11 bases lying between them. In DNA, the CDR3 is TGCGCCAGCAGCCACAGGGCAGGCCAAGAGACCCAGTACTTC. Translating gives CASSHRAGQETQYF.

In DNA, the CDR3 is TGTGCCAGCAGTTACTCAAGGGGGACTGCTGGAAACACCATATATTTT. The encoded protein is CASSYSRGTAGNTIYF. The chain joins TRBV6-5 to TRBJ1-3, with D possibly TRBD1 on 6 matching bases. Trimming pared 0 bases from V and 2 bases from J, leaving 11 bases between. Germline lookup yields CDR1 MNHEY and CDR2 SVGAGI. The CDR3 spans 16 residues.

A few counts support this clonotype. The chain couples TRBV12-3 or TRBV12-4 to TRBJ2-2; TRBD1 matches at 7 bases. The CDR3 runs 16 residues. The V and J ends lost 6 bases and 1 base, in that order; junction bases with no gene match: 8. The CDR3 is CASRPGTVENTGELFF. The CDR3 bases are TGTGCCAGCAGACCCGGGACAGTCGAGAACACCGGGGAGCTGTTTTTT.

This clonotype was recorded once. J is TRBJ2-5 and V is TRBV7-3; 13 bases are a match to TRBD2. V was clipped by 4 bases and J by 3 bases; unmatched bases: 5. Germline V gene data show CDR1 as SGHTA and CDR2 as FQGTGA. The CDR3 covers 16 residues. The CDR3: CASSWGLAGPEETQYF. As DNA, the CDR3 is TGTGCCAGCAGCTGGGGACTAGCGGGACCCGAAGAGACCCAGTACTTC.

V usage is TRBV5-1 and J usage is TRBJ1-1; 9 nucleotides match TRBD1. V shed 0 bases and J 1 base; nucleotides not matched to a gene: 13. This CDR3 is built from 19 residues. The germline CDR1 and CDR2 sequences are SGHRS and YFSETQ. Written as DNA, the CDR3 is TGCGCCAGCAGCTTGGGAACGCCTGACAGGGGGATCTGGAACACTGAAGCTTTCTTT. Encoded protein: CASSLGTPDRGIWNTEAFF.

This clonotype was seen a handful of times. This chain joins TRBV25-1 and TRBJ2-5, with D perhaps matching TRBD2 (7 bases). CDR1 and CDR2 from the germline V gene are MGHDK and SYGVNS. V was shortened by 1 base and J by 4 bases, with 13 bases between the two germline ends. CDR3 size: 15 residues. Written as DNA, the CDR3 is TGTGCCAGCAGTGAATCCGGGGGGCTCGGAGAGACCCAGTACTTC. It codes for CASSESGGLGETQYF.

The chain links TRBV28 to TRBJ2-1; TRBD2 matches at 9 bases. Germline CDR1 MDHEN, CDR2 SYDVKM. With V trimmed by 6 bases and J by 4 bases, 7 bases remained unmatched. The CDR3 is 15 residues long. DNA of the CDR3: TGTGCCAGCAGAATAGCGGGAGATCGTTACAATGAGCAGTTCTTC. Translation gives CASRIAGDRYNEQFF.

This chain connects TRBV27 to TRBJ2-3; weak D call: TRBD2 (5 bases). The germline V gene encodes CDR1 MNHEY and CDR2 SMNVEV (reference sequence). The V and J ends lost 5 bases and 0 bases respectively, with 12 bases between them. This CDR3 comprises 15 residues. The CDR3 protein is CASSTVALSTDTQYF. In DNA form, the CDR3 reads TGTGCCAGCAGTACAGTAGCGCTGAGCACAGATACGCAGTATTTT.

This clonotype appeared a few times. This chain uses TRBV29-1 with TRBJ1-5; 7 bases map to TRBD1. V shed 5 bases and J 3 bases; nucleotides not matched to a gene: 4. Looked up from germline, CDR1 is SQVTM and CDR2 is ANQGSEA. The CDR3 is 13 residues long. CDR3 residues: CSVRDSPNQPQHF. CDR3 bases: TGCAGCGTTAGGGACAGCCCCAATCAGCCCCAGCATTTT.

The rearrangement uses TRBV5-1 and TRBJ2-5; TRBD1 or TRBD2 may be the D gene (6 bases each). The CDR3 extends over 13 amino acids. Germline V lookup: CDR1 SGHRS, CDR2 YFSETQ. V lost 4 bases and J 4 bases, leaving 11 bases between the germline ends. The CDR3: CASSASGAETQYF. CDR3 sequence (DNA): TGCGCCAGCAGCGCGTCGGGGGCAGAGACCCAGTACTTC.

This clonotype was observed a handful of times. The V gene is TRBV6-2 or TRBV6-3, the J gene TRBJ2-2; D gene uncertain. The germline V gene encodes CDR1 MNHEY and CDR2 SVGEGT. The CDR3 has 14 amino acids. V lost 2 bases and J lost 10, with 14 bases in between. This CDR3 is CASSYTGSGPELFF. Here the CDR3 DNA reads TGTGCCAGCAGTTACACCGGTTCTGGGCCGGAGCTGTTTTTT.

The chain joins TRBV12-3 or TRBV12-4 to TRBJ2-5; 9 bases agree with TRBD1. The CDR3 spans 15 residues. The V gene end was trimmed by 6 bases and the J gene end by 3 bases; junction bases not matched to a gene: 8. CDR3 amino acids: CASSSPGTGKETQYF. The CDR3 DNA reads as TGTGCCAGCAGCTCTCCCGGGACAGGGAAAGAGACCCAGTACTTC.

This clonotype was seen a handful of times. V gene TRBV3-1 combines with J gene TRBJ2-3, with 8 bases lining up with TRBD2. Trimming cost V 5 bases and J 3 bases; bases outside gene matches: 7. Germline V CDR1 and CDR2: LGHDT, YNNKEL (reference sequence). This CDR3 is built from 15 residues. CDR3 nucleotides: TGTGCCAGCAGCGTAATAGCGGGAAGGACAGATACGCAGTATTTT. The encoded protein is CASSVIAGRTDTQYF.

V and J are TRBV29-1 and TRBJ1-4; 7 bases match TRBD1. Germline V CDR1 and CDR2: SQVTM, ANQGSEA. This CDR3 comprises 13 residues. Unmatched junction bases numbered 7, after V lost 5 bases and J lost 7 bases. CDR3 region: CSVRDRVGEKLFF. The CDR3 DNA is TGCAGCGTTAGAGACAGGGTTGGTGAAAAACTGTTTTTT. The complete variable domain, with remaining parts taken from reference TRBV29-1 and TRBJ1-4, reads SAVISQKPSRDICQRGTSLTIQCQVDSQVTMMFWYRQQPGQSLTLIATANQGSEATYESGFVIDKFPISRPNLTFSTLTVSNMSPEDSSIYLCSVRDRVGEKLFFGSGTQLSVL.

The CDR3: CASSSDTARNTIYF. The DNA of the CDR3 is TGTGCCAGTAGCAGCGACACGGCTAGAAACACCATATATTTT. V usage is TRBV19 and J usage is TRBJ1-3; D is unclear. Germline V gene sequence: CDR1 LNHDA, CDR2 SQIVND (reference sequence). Trimming stripped 6 bases from V and 5 bases from J, with 14 bases between. The CDR3 spans 14 residues.

This clonotype came up many times. The V gene is TRBV3-1, the J gene TRBJ2-7; possibly TRBD1 for D (6 bases). CDR1 and CDR2 from the germline V gene are LGHDT and YNNKEL (reference sequence). Trimming stripped 4 bases from V and 2 bases from J, with 9 bases between. This CDR3 has 13 residues. CDR3 sequence (DNA): TGTGCCAGCAGCCGGACAGATCCCTACGAGCAGTACTTC. Its translation: CASSRTDPYEQYF.

The sample holds a few counts of this clonotype. The chain uses TRBV7-9 and TRBJ2-1; 13 bases fit TRBD2. Per germline, CDR1 SEHNR and CDR2 FQNEAQ (reference sequence). V lost 5 bases to trimming and J lost 9 bases; unmatched junction nucleotides: 7. The CDR3 is 15 residues long. The CDR3 sequence: CASSVGLAGASEQFF. CDR3 nucleotides: TGTGCCAGCAGCGTAGGACTAGCGGGAGCATCTGAGCAGTTCTTC.

This chain links TRBV28 with TRBJ2-1, with D possibly matching TRBD1 (5 bases). V was cut by 7 bases and J by 8 bases, with 21 bases left in between. Germline-derived CDR1 and CDR2 are MDHEN and SYDVKM. The CDR3 contains 15 residues. DNA of the CDR3: TGTGCCAGCAAAGTGGCCCAGGGTGGGTGGTATGAGCAGTTCTTC. This codes for CASKVAQGGWYEQFF.

This clonotype was counted many times. The V gene is TRBV5-4, the J gene TRBJ2-1, with 8 bases lining up with TRBD2. Germline CDR1 and CDR2: SGHNT and YYREEE (reference sequence). The CDR3 consists of 15 residues. Losses at the gene ends were 4 bases for V and 0 bases for J; bases not matched to a gene: 3. CDR3 sequence: CASSGSGGSYNEQFF. The CDR3 DNA follows: TGTGCCAGCAGCGGGAGCGGGGGCTCCTACAATGAGCAGTTCTTC.

The chain recombines TRBV5-1 with TRBJ2-5, with 10 bases aligning to TRBD1. This CDR3 has 14 residues. Germline CDR1 is SGHRS and CDR2 is YFSETQ. V shed 2 bases, J shed 5 bases, and the junction held 3 bases outside the gene matches. The CDR3 sequence: CASSFGTGAETQYF. As DNA, the CDR3 is TGCGCCAGCAGCTTCGGGACAGGGGCTGAGACCCAGTACTTC.

This clonotype was observed a handful of times. V gene TRBV7-3 combines with J gene TRBJ2-1, with D maybe TRBD2 (5 bases). The V end lost 7 bases, the J end lost 7 bases, and 14 bases lay between the germline ends. The CDR3 has 13 residues. Looked up from germline, CDR1 is SGHTA and CDR2 is FQGTGA. As DNA, the CDR3 is TGTGCCAGCACCCTAGTACGGGGAAATGAGCAGTTCTTC. It encodes CASTLVRGNEQFF.

This chain connects TRBV6-1 to TRBJ1-2; 7 positions agree with TRBD1. The CDR3 loop spans 14 amino acids. Germline loops: CDR1 MNHNS, CDR2 SASEGT. After removal of 4 bases from V and 5 bases from J, the junction contained 7 bases not matched to a gene. CDR3 sequence: CASSVGDRGYGYTF. The CDR3 coding sequence is TGTGCCAGCAGTGTCGGGGACAGAGGATATGGCTACACCTTC.